Below, 29 T cell receptor beta chains from the same sample are listed, as sequenced in a study of blood T cells in healthy people across ages (dated by TCRdb to the mid-2010s). Library preparation was by 5' RACE. The sequencing machine was an Illumina HiSeq 2500. A second about 7 to 12 cycle PCR used a sample-barcoded 5' primer and a J-beta primer mix. In-frame beta chains were kept once TCRdb had trimmed the public reads at Q25 with fastp and called clones with MiXCR. Each CDR3 protein appears once, grouped with its most common genes and DNA. The sample table lists about 1.6 million distinct CDR3 sequences, about 31% of them with a count of one. The biggest ten clones account for around 10% of the sample. Sequenced input: blood. The receptors were gathered from a woman aged 30 to 39 in good health.

The chain combines TRBV5-4 with TRBJ2-1, with D perhaps being TRBD1 or TRBD2 (5 bases each). CDR3 length: 16 residues. Germline CDR1 SGHNT, CDR2 YYREEE (reference sequence). V was cut by 0 bases and J by 4 bases, with 14 bases left in between. CDR3 nucleotide sequence: TGTGCCAGCAGCTTGGCCGAGAGGGGCCAGTACAATGAGCAGTTCTTC. This sequence encodes CASSLAERGQYNEQFF.

This clonotype was observed a few times. The chain is built from TRBV7-9 and TRBJ2-7; the match to TRBD2 covers 10 bases. Losses at the gene ends were 5 bases for V and 5 bases for J; bases not matched to a gene: 3. The CDR3 extends over 13 amino acids. In germline, CDR1 is SEHNR, CDR2 FQNEAQ (reference sequence). The CDR3 loop reads CASSRTSGDEQYF. DNA of the CDR3: TGTGCCAGCAGCCGGACTAGCGGAGACGAGCAGTACTTC.

This clonotype was counted ten times or more. V gene TRBV6-6 combines with J gene TRBJ2-5, with D unclear. This CDR3 has 13 residues. Germline CDR1 is MNHNY and CDR2 is SVGAGI (reference sequence). Trimming took off 8 bases at V and 5 bases at J, with 15 bases between the two ends. In nucleotides, the CDR3 is TGTGCCAGCTCCCCTTCCGAGTTCGAGACCCAGTACTTC. Its protein is CASSPSEFETQYF.

The J gene is TRBJ1-4, the V gene TRBV28, with a possible D match to TRBD1 (5 bases). There are 14 residues in the CDR3. CDR1 and CDR2 (germline): MDHEN, SYDVKM. V was shortened by 4 bases and J by 3 bases, with 9 bases between the two germline ends. For the CDR3, the DNA is TGTGCCAGCAGTTCTCCGGGGCCTAATGAAAAACTGTTTTTT. This sequence encodes CASSSPGPNEKLFF.

This chain joins TRBV30 and TRBJ1-6; D remains ambiguous. CDR1 is GTSNPN, CDR2 SVGIG, per germline (reference sequence). The CDR3 has 14 amino acids. V shed 2 bases and J shed 10 bases, with 15 bases lying between them. CDR3 loop: CAWSPEPRASPLHF. The CDR3, as DNA: TGTGCCTGGAGTCCTGAGCCCCGTGCCTCACCCCTCCACTTT.

The genes are TRBV12-3 or TRBV12-4 and TRBJ2-3; the D gene could be TRBD1 or TRBD2 (6 bases each). Between the trimmed V and J ends, which lost 8 bases and 6 bases, there was a span of 15 bases. This CDR3 has 13 residues. CDR3 loop: CASQVGGLDTQYF. DNA of the CDR3: TGTGCCAGCCAGGTGGGGGGCCTGGATACGCAGTATTTT.

The V and J genes are TRBV5-5 and TRBJ1-2; 8 bases are a match to TRBD1. The germline V gene has CDR1 SGHKS and CDR2 YYEKEE (reference sequence). This CDR3 spans 15 amino acids. The ends lost 0 bases at V and 4 bases at J; junction bases unmatched: 5. The CDR3 bases are TGTGCCAGCAGCTTGGATGCTGGACAGGGCTATGGCTACACCTTC. It yields the protein CASSLDAGQGYGYTF.

Remarks on this clonotype: The germline gene is not matched at one end of the junction; a read error may be the cause. The gene calls are TRBV15 and TRBJ2-5; D is perhaps TRBD2 (7 bases). Germline CDR1 and CDR2: LNHNV and YYDKDF (reference sequence). The length of the CDR3 is 16 residues. The CDR3 loop is CTTSRPLGGGGETQYF. The CDR3 DNA reads as TGTACCACCAGCAGACCTCTGGGCGGGGGCGGCGAGACCCAGTACTTC.

J is TRBJ2-5 and V is TRBV7-9; perhaps TRBD2 as D (5 bases). The CDR3 consists of 15 residues. Germline CDR1 is SEHNR and CDR2 is FQNEAQ (reference sequence). V gave up 2 bases and J gave up 2 bases, with 12 bases separating them. CDR3 residues: CASSLMDSPQETQYF. For the CDR3, the DNA is TGTGCCAGCAGCTTAATGGACTCCCCTCAAGAGACCCAGTACTTC.

The rearrangement uses TRBV2 and TRBJ2-3, with TRBD2 identical over 10 bases. Germline lookup yields CDR1 SNHLY and CDR2 FYNNEI. CDR3 length: 15 amino acids. J lost 3 bases, V lost 7 bases, and 7 bases had no gene match. The DNA of the CDR3 is TGTGCCAGCACCCTGGAGACTAGCGGGACAGATACGCAGTATTTT. As protein: CASTLETSGTDTQYF.

This clonotype was counted only a few times. The chain is built from TRBV20-1 and TRBJ1-2, with TRBD1 matching 10 bases. With V trimmed by 7 bases and J by 2 bases, 4 bases remained unmatched. Germline assignment: CDR1 DFQATT and CDR2 SNEGSKA (reference sequence). The CDR3 extends over 13 amino acids. The CDR3 protein is CSGRTGGNYGYTF. The CDR3 coding sequence is TGCAGTGGCCGGACAGGGGGGAACTATGGCTACACCTTC.

This clonotype was seen only a few times. The V call is TRBV12-3 or TRBV12-4, the J call TRBJ1-1; D is unclear. The CDR3 runs to 11 residues. Trimming shortened V by 8 bases and J by 2 bases, and 6 bases separated the two germline ends. The CDR3 protein is CASVLNTEAFF. DNA of the CDR3: TGTGCCAGCGTCCTAAACACTGAAGCTTTCTTT.

The CDR3 nucleotides read TGCAGTGCTGACGGGACTGGAAGCTACGAGCAGTACTTC. This sequence encodes CSADGTGSYEQYF. V usage is TRBV20-1 and J usage is TRBJ2-7; tentative D call: TRBD2 (6 bases). Germline V gene data show CDR1 as DFQATT and CDR2 as SNEGSKA (reference sequence). The CDR3 has 13 amino acids. Trimming took 5 bases from V and 3 from J, leaving 14 bases between them.

The sample holds a few counts of this clonotype. The chain employs TRBV2 and TRBJ1-2; D is unresolved. There are 13 residues in the CDR3. Trimming removed 6 bases from V and 4 bases from J, with 12 bases in between. Germline lookup yields CDR1 SNHLY and CDR2 FYNNEI. CDR3 nucleotide sequence: TGTGCCAGCAGCGCAGATTCGGTCTATGGCTACACCTTC. Translation: CASSADSVYGYTF. The whole variable domain, remainder taken from reference TRBV2 and TRBJ1-2, is EPEVTQTPSHQVTQMGQEVILRCVPISNHLYFYWYRQILGQKVEFLVSFYNNEISEKSEIFDDQFSVERPDGSNFTLKIRSTKLEDSAMYFCASSADSVYGYTFGSGTRLTVV.

The V call is TRBV5-4, the J call TRBJ2-1; D possibly corresponds to TRBD1 (5 bases). The CDR3 loop spans 11 amino acids. V shed 6 bases and J shed 7 bases, with 8 bases lying between them. Germline V lookup: CDR1 SGHNT, CDR2 YYREEE (reference sequence). CDR3 nucleotide sequence: TGTGCCAGCATCAAGGGGAATGAGCAGTTCTTC. This encodes CASIKGNEQFF.

The chain is built from TRBV4-1 and TRBJ2-1, with 11 bases matching TRBD2. The CDR3 is 17 amino acids. Germline lookup yields CDR1 MGHRA and CDR2 YSYEKL. The V gene end was trimmed by 2 bases and the J gene end by 9 bases; junction bases not matched to a gene: 12. CDR3 in amino acids: CASSQKVAGGPEGEQFF. The DNA of the CDR3 is TGCGCCAGCAGCCAAAAAGTAGCGGGAGGGCCTGAAGGTGAGCAGTTCTTC.

The V call is TRBV6-1, the J call TRBJ1-1; weak D call: TRBD1 (5 bases). V was shortened by 0 bases and J by 12 bases, with 20 bases between the two germline ends. Germline V gene lookup returns CDR1 MNHNS and CDR2 SASEGT. There are 15 residues in the CDR3. The CDR3 nucleotides read TGTGCCAGCAGTGAAGCCTTAGTGTCGGGGCTTATGCCTTTCTTT. Translation gives CASSEALVSGLMPFF.

This chain connects TRBV18 to TRBJ1-2; D is unresolved. The V end lost 3 bases, the J end lost 2 bases, and 22 bases lay between the germline ends. The CDR3 has 18 amino acids. Germline assignment: CDR1 KGHSH and CDR2 LQKENI. The DNA of the CDR3 is TGTGCCAGCTCACCCCTAAAGGTCGGAAGGGAGAGGAACTATGGCTACACCTTC. The encoded protein is CASSPLKVGRERNYGYTF. Drawing the rest from reference TRBV18 and TRBJ1-2, the complete variable domain is NAGVMQNPRHLVRRRGQEARLRCSPMKGHSHVYWYRQLPEEGLKFMVYLQKENIIDESGMPKERFSAEFPKEGPSILRIQQVVRGDSAAYFCASSPLKVGRERNYGYTFGSGTRLTVV.

The chain employs TRBV6-1 and TRBJ2-1; D possibly uses TRBD1 or TRBD2 (5 bases each). Germline-derived CDR1 and CDR2 are MNHNS and SASEGT. V lost 7 bases and J 3 bases, leaving 13 bases between the germline ends. This CDR3 has 14 amino acids. The CDR3 DNA sequence: TGTGCCAGCACTCCGGGACCCAGCTACAATGAGCAGTTCTTC. It specifies CASTPGPSYNEQFF.

CDR3 nucleotide sequence: TGTGCTAGTGGTTTGCCCCCTGGAGCTTTCTTT. Translation gives CASGLPPGAFF. The chain carries TRBV12-5 and TRBJ1-1; D is ambiguous. This CDR3 has 11 amino acids. From germline, CDR1 is LGHNT and CDR2 FRNRAP. V was shortened by 2 bases and J by 10 bases, with 8 bases between the two germline ends.

V usage is TRBV4-1 and J usage is TRBJ2-7; possible D gene TRBD2, 5 bases. The germline V and J ends were trimmed by 0 bases and 2 bases, with 14 bases remaining between them. The CDR3 length is 16 residues. Germline assignment: CDR1 MGHRA and CDR2 YSYEKL. CDR3 region: CASSQDSREITYEQYF. The CDR3 region has the DNA TGCGCCAGCAGCCAAGATAGTCGGGAAATCACCTACGAGCAGTACTTC.

The chain couples TRBV15 to TRBJ2-3, with no clear D. CDR3 length: 12 residues. Trimming pared 7 bases from V and 1 base from J, leaving 6 bases between. Germline lookup yields CDR1 LNHNV and CDR2 YYDKDF (reference sequence). The CDR3 spells CATTEGTDTQYF. CDR3 coding DNA: TGTGCCACCACAGAGGGCACAGATACGCAGTATTTT.

This clonotype showed up just a few times. The chain carries TRBV9 and TRBJ2-3; the match to TRBD2 covers 11 bases. V gave up 0 bases and J gave up 3 bases; unmatched junction bases: 3. CDR3 length: 16 residues. CDR1 SGDLS and CDR2 YYNGEE come from the germline V gene. The CDR3 is CASSVARLAGTDTQYF. The CDR3 DNA reads as TGTGCCAGCAGCGTAGCTAGACTAGCGGGAACAGATACGCAGTATTTT. The full variable domain, with the rest looked up from reference TRBV9 and TRBJ2-3, is DSGVTQTPKHLITATGQRVTLRCSPRSGDLSVYWYQQSLDQGLQFLIQYYNGEERAKGNILERFSAQQFPDLHSELNLSSLELGDSALYFCASSVARLAGTDTQYFGPGTRLTVL.

This chain links TRBV4-1 with TRBJ2-5; 10 nucleotides line up with TRBD1. Germline loops: CDR1 MGHRA, CDR2 YSYEKL. This CDR3 is built from 13 residues. J was trimmed by 13 bases and V by 0 bases; bases with no gene match: 5. The CDR3 is CASSQEVRTGGYF. CDR3 in DNA: TGCGCCAGCAGCCAAGAGGTCCGGACAGGGGGGTACTTC.

V gene TRBV7-3 combines with J gene TRBJ2-2; 12 bases are a match to TRBD2. The CDR3 contains 17 residues. Losses at the gene ends were 0 bases for V and 7 bases for J; bases not matched to a gene: 6. CDR1 SGHTA and CDR2 FQGTGA come from the germline V gene. CDR3 loop: CASSLTTSGSISGELFF. The CDR3 DNA follows: TGTGCCAGCAGCTTAACGACTAGCGGGAGTATCAGCGGGGAGCTGTTTTTT.

The chain links TRBV7-9 to TRBJ1-4; D not certain. The V end lost 5 bases, the J end lost 8 bases, and 21 bases lay between the germline ends. Looked up from germline, CDR1 is SEHNR and CDR2 is FQNEAQ (reference sequence). The CDR3 is 16 amino acids. The CDR3 protein is CASSTAQVPQEEKLFF. DNA of the CDR3: TGTGCCAGCAGCACAGCCCAGGTGCCCCAAGAAGAAAAACTGTTTTTT.

This chain links TRBV12-3 or TRBV12-4 with TRBJ2-6; D is perhaps TRBD2 (6 bases). Trimming pared 8 bases from V and 2 bases from J, leaving 10 bases between. The CDR3 has 14 residues. The CDR3 DNA reads as TGTGCCAGCGACGGGGGAGCTGGGGCCAACGTCCTGACTTTC. Amino acid sequence: CASDGGAGANVLTF.

This clonotype was picked up a small number of times. The chain has TRBV12-3 or TRBV12-4 and TRBJ2-7; TRBD2 agrees at 11 bases. This CDR3 is built from 15 residues. J lost 3 bases, V lost 5 bases, and 6 bases had no gene match. The CDR3 is CASSDISGGGYEQYF. For the CDR3, the DNA is TGTGCCAGCAGTGATATTAGCGGGGGGGGCTACGAGCAGTACTTC.

The chain links TRBV13 to TRBJ2-1, with D unresolved. CDR1 PRHDT and CDR2 FYEKMQ come from the germline V gene (reference sequence). Trimming cost V 5 bases and J 0 bases, with 14 bases left between them. The CDR3 length is 16 residues. In DNA, the CDR3 is TGTGCCAGCAGCCCGAGGAAGATTACCTCCTACAATGAGCAGTTCTTC. Its translation is CASSPRKITSYNEQFF.